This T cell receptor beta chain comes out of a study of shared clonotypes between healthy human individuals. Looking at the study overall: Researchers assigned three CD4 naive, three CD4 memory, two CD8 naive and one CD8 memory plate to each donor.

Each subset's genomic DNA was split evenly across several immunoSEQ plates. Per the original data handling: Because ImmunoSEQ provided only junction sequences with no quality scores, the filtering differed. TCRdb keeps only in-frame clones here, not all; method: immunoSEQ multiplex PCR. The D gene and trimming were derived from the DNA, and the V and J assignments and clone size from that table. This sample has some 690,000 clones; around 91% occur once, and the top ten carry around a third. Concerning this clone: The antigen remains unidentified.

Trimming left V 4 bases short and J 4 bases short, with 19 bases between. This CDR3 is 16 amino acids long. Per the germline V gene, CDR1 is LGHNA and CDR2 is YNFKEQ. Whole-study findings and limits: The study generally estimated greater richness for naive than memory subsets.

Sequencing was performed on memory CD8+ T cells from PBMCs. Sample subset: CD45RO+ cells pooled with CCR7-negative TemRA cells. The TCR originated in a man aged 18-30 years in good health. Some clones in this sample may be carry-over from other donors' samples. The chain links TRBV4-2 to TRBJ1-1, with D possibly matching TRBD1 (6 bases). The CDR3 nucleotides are TGTGCCAGCAGCCCCCAATTGTGGGGGGCGCCCACTGAAGCTTTCTTT. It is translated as CASSPQLWGAPTEAFF.